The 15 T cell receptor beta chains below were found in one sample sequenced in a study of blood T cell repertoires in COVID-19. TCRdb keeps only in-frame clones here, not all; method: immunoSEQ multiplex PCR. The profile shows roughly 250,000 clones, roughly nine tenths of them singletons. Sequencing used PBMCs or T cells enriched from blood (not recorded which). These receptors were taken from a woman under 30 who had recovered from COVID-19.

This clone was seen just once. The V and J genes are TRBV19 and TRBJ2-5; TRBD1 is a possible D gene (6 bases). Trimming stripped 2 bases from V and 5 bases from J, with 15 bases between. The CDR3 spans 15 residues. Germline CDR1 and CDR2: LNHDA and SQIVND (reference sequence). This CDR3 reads CASSIRGQTSETQYF. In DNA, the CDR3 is TGTGCCAGTAGTATACGCGGACAGACATCGGAGACCCAGTACTTC. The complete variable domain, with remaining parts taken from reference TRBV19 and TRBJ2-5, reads DGGITQSPKYLFRKEGQNVTLSCEQNLNHDAMYWYRQDPGQGLRLIYYSQIVNDFQKGDIAEGYSVSREKKESFPLTVTSAQKNPTAFYLCASSIRGQTSETQYFGPGTRLLVL.

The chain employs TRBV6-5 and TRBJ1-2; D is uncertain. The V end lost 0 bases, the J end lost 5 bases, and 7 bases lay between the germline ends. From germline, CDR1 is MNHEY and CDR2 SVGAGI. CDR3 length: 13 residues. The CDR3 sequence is CASSYSPRYGYTF. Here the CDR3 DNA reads TGTGCCAGCAGTTACTCCCCGCGGTATGGCTACACCTTC.

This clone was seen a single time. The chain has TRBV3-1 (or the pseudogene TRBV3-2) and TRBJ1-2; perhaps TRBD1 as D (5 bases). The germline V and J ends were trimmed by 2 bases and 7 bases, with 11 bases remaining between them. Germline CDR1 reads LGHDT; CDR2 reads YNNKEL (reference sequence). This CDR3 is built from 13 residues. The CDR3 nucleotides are TGTGCCAGCAGCCAAAGGGATAGGGGTGGCTACACCTTC. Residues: CASSQRDRGGYTF.

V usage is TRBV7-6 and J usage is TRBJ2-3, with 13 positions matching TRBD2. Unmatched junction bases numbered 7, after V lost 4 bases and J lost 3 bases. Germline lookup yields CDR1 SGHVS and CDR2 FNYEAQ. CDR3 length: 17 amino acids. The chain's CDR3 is CASSSVTSGGFTDTQYF. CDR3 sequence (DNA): TGTGCCAGCAGCTCAGTGACTAGCGGGGGGTTTACAGATACGCAGTATTTT.

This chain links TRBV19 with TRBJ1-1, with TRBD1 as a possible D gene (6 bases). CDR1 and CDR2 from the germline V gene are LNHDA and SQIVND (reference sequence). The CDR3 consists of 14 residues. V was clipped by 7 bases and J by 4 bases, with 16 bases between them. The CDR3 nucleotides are TGTGCCAGTATCTACAGGGCGGCGGGCACTGAAGCTTTCTTT. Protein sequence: CASIYRAAGTEAFF.

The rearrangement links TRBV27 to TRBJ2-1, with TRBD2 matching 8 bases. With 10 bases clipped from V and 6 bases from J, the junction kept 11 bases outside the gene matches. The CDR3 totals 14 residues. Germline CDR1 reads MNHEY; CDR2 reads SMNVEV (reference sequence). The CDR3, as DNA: TGTGCCACCGAGTCCAGCGGGGGCCCCAATGAGCAGTTCTTC. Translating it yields CATESSGGPNEQFF.

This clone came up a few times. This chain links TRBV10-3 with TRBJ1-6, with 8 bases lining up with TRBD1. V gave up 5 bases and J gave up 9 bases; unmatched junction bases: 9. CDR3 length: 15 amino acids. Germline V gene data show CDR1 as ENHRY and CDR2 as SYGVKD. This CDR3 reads CAISSQDREGSPLHF. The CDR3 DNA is TGTGCCATCAGTAGCCAGGACAGGGAGGGTTCACCCCTCCACTTT.

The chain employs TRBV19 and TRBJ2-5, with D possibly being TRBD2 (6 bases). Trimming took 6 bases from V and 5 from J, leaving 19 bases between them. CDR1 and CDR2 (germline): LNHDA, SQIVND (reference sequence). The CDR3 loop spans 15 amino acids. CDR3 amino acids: CASSRRQGGGETQYF. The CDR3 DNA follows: TGTGCCAGTAGCCGGAGGCAGGGAGGAGGGGAGACCCAGTACTTC.

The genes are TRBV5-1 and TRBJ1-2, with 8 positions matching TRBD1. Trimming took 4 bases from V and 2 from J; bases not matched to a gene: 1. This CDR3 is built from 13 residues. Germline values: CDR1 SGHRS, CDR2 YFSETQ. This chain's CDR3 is CASSRTGNYGYTF. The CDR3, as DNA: TGCGCCAGCAGCCGGACAGGGAACTATGGCTACACCTTC.

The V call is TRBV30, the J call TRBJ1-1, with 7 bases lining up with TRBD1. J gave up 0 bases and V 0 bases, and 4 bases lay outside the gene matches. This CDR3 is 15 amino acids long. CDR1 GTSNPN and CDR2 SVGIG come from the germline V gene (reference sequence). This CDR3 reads CAWSVSQGVNTEAFF. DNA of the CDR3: TGTGCCTGGAGTGTCTCTCAGGGGGTGAACACTGAAGCTTTCTTT.

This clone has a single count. CDR3 residues: CASSPPSTTDTQYF. The CDR3, as DNA: TGTGCCAGCTCACCACCGTCGACTACAGATACGCAGTATTTT. This chain connects TRBV18 to TRBJ2-3; D gene uncertain. V lost 0 bases, J lost 3 bases, and 7 bases lay in between. The CDR3 is 14 amino acids. Looked up from germline, CDR1 is KGHSH and CDR2 is LQKENI. Supplemented by reference TRBV18 and TRBJ2-3, the full variable domain reads NAGVMQNPRHLVRRRGQEARLRCSPMKGHSHVYWYRQLPEEGLKFMVYLQKENIIDESGMPKERFSAEFPKEGPSILRIQQVVRGDSAAYFCASSPPSTTDTQYFGPGTRLTVL.

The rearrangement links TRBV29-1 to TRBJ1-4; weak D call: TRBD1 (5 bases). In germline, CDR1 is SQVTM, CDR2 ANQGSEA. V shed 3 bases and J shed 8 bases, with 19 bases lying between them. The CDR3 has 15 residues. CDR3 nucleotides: TGCAGCGTTGAGTCCAGCGGGGCCCTTGGGGAAAAACTGTTTTTT. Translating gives CSVESSGALGEKLFF.

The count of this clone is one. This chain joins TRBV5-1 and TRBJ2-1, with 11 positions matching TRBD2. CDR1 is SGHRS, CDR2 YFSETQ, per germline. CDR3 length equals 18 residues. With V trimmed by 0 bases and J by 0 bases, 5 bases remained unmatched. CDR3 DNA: TGCGCCAGCAGCTTGGTAGCGGGGGGGTCAAGCTCCTACAATGAGCAGTTCTTC. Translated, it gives CASSLVAGGSSSYNEQFF.

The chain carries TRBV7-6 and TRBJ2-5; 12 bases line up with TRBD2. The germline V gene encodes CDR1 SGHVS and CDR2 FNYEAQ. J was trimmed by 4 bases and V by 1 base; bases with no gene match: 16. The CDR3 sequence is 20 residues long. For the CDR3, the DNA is TGTGCCAGCAGCTTAGTAGTTGGTTGGCTAGCGGGGGGGGTCGGAGAGACCCAGTACTTC. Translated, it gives CASSLVVGWLAGGVGETQYF.

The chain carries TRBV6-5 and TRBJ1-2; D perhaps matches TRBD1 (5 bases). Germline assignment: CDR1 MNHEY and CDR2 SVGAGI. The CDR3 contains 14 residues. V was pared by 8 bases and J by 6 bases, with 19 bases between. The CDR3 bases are TGTGCCAGCGGCGGGGCAGGGACTTTCGATGGCTACACCTTC. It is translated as CASGGAGTFDGYTF.